Below are 7 T cell receptor beta chains sequenced from a single sample in a study of PD-L1 blockade in urothelial cancer. The table came from immunoSEQ multiplex PCR; TCRdb's copy has only in-frame clones and leaves some out. The data show approximately 100,000 clones, over 75% seen once. The sample here was PBMCs, taken around atezolizumab (anti-PD-L1) treatment. The receptors shown here come from a man over 45 with urothelial cancer.

The chain recombines TRBV7-8 with TRBJ2-1; TRBD2 aligns across 8 bases. The CDR3 length is 13 residues. Germline trimming cut 3 bases from V and 8 bases from J; bases unmatched to any gene: 3. Germline lookup yields CDR1 SGHVS and CDR2 FQNEAQ. The CDR3 loop is CASSLGTRDEQFF. In DNA form, the CDR3 reads TGTGCCAGCAGCTTGGGGACTAGGGATGAGCAGTTCTTC.

V is TRBV7-9 and J is TRBJ2-7; the D gene is possibly TRBD2 (6 bases). The V gene lost 5 bases and the J gene lost 3 bases, with 14 bases spanning the gap. The germline V gene encodes CDR1 SEHNR and CDR2 FQNEAQ (reference sequence). This CDR3 has 14 residues. The CDR3 nucleotides read TGTGCCAGCAGCACGAGTGGGGGGAACTACGAGCAGTACTTC. Its translation is CASSTSGGNYEQYF. Using reference TRBV7-9 and TRBJ2-7 for the parts outside the CDR3, the full variable domain is DTGVSQNPRHKITKRGQNVTFRCDPISEHNRLYWYRQTLGQGPEFLTYFQNEAQLEKSRLLSDRFSAERPKGSFSTLEIQRTEQGDSAMYLCASSTSGGNYEQYFGPGTRLTVT.

This clone was detected only once. The chain uses TRBV28 and TRBJ1-6, with TRBD1 identical over 10 bases. CDR1 is MDHEN and CDR2 is SYDVKM in the germline V gene. Losses at the gene ends were 7 bases for V and 8 bases for J; bases not matched to a gene: 11. The CDR3 runs 16 residues. The CDR3 region has the DNA TGTGCCAGCACACTCGGGTGGGGGACAGGGGATTCACCCCTCCACTTT. Its translation is CASTLGWGTGDSPLHF.

The gene calls are TRBV6-1 and TRBJ1-3; D ambiguous. Trimming shortened V by 2 bases and J by 0 bases, and 5 bases separated the two germline ends. The CDR3 is 14 residues long. Per the germline V gene, CDR1 is MNHNS and CDR2 is SASEGT. For the CDR3, the DNA is TGTGCCAGCAGTGAACTGAGCTCTGGAAACACCATATATTTT. It translates to CASSELSSGNTIYF.

This clone was seen once. The V call is TRBV19, the J call TRBJ1-5; a weak D match, TRBD1 (5 bases). The CDR3 runs 17 residues. Germline assignment: CDR1 LNHDA and CDR2 SQIVND (reference sequence). V was shortened by 6 bases and J by 1 base, with 19 bases between the two germline ends. The chain's CDR3 is CASSIVLGGGSNQPQHF. In DNA form, the CDR3 reads TGTGCCAGTAGCATCGTCCTGGGGGGTGGAAGCAATCAGCCCCAGCATTTT. Looking up the rest from reference TRBV19 and TRBJ1-5 gives the full variable domain: DGGITQSPKYLFRKEGQNVTLSCEQNLNHDAMYWYRQDPGQGLRLIYYSQIVNDFQKGDIAEGYSVSREKKESFPLTVTSAQKNPTAFYLCASSIVLGGGSNQPQHFGDGTRLSIL.

J is TRBJ2-1 and V is TRBV5-6; 8 nucleotides align to TRBD1. The CDR3 consists of 13 residues. The V and J ends lost 4 bases and 15 bases, in that order; junction bases with no gene match: 12. Germline V gene data show CDR1 as SGHDT and CDR2 as YYEEEE. CDR3 in DNA: TGTGCCAGCAGCCCATGGCCAGGGGGCGCATCGTTCTTC. Its translation: CASSPWPGGASFF.

The V gene is TRBV13, the J gene TRBJ2-3; 12 bases fit TRBD2. CDR1 PRHDT and CDR2 FYEKMQ come from the germline V gene (reference sequence). The V segment lost 6 bases and the J segment 0 bases; nucleotides outside the gene matches: 7. The CDR3 spans 17 residues. CDR3: CASRNTTSGRSTDTQYF. The DNA of the CDR3 is TGTGCCAGCAGGAACACTACTAGCGGGAGGAGCACAGATACGCAGTATTTT.